A selection of T cell receptor beta chains follows, all from one sample in a study of T-cell memory formation after mild COVID-19. Each CDR3 protein gets one entry after TCRdb re-called the 5' RACE reads with MiXCR. The sample records a few hundred thousand distinct CDR3 sequences, about 27% being singletons. Specimen: PBMCs or a T cell subset sorted from them (not recorded which). The origin of the receptors is an adult woman who had mild COVID-19 (a few samples of this study predate the infection). Cell type and time point are not known. Both conserved end residues are part of each CDR3. A D gene is named only where the DNA matches it firmly. The size of a clone is reported for some rows only, either as once, few or many, or as a class for expanded clones.

TRBD2,few,TRBJ2-1,TRBV9,TGTGCCAGCAGCGTAGATCCAGCGGGGGGGCAGAATGAGCAGTTCTTC,CASSVDPAGGQNEQFF
NA,few,TRBJ1-5,TRBV7-9,TGTGCCAGCAGCCTAGGCGCGGGGCGTCAGCCCCAGCATTTT,CASSLGAGRQPQHF
NA,NA,TRBJ1-5,TRBV7-8,TGTGCCAGCAGCCCCACGGATCACAATCAGCCCCAGCATTTT,CASSPTDHNQPQHF
NA,NA,TRBJ2-1,TRBV7-3,TGTGCCAGCAGCCCCTGGGCGGGTGATGAGCAGTTCTTC,CASSPWAGDEQFF
NA,few,TRBJ2-3,TRBV4-3,TGCGCCAGCAGCCAAGGGCCCTTTTCGGGCACAGATACGCAGTATTTT,CASSQGPFSGTDTQYF
NA,few,TRBJ1-5,TRBV10-3,TGTGCCATCAGTGAGCATCCTTCCAATCAGCCCCAGCATTTT,CAISEHPSNQPQHF
TRBD2,NA,TRBJ2-7,TRBV27,TGTGCCAGCAGTTTAAGGAGCGGGACGTCCTACGAGCAGTACTTC,CASSLRSGTSYEQYF
TRBD1,NA,TRBJ2-1,TRBV29-1,TGCAGCGTTGAAACCGGGACAGCCTCCTACAATGAGCAGTTCTTC,CSVETGTASYNEQFF
TRBD1,few,TRBJ2-6,TRBV12-3/TRBV12-4,TGTGCCAGCAGTTCGGGTACACCGGGACAGGGGGCTTCTGGGGCCAACGTCCTGACTTTC,CASSSGTPGQGASGANVLTF
NA,many,TRBJ1-2,TRBV5-1,TGCGCCAGCAGCTTGGGGCACCGGGACCCCTCTTCTGGGCATTATGGCTACACCTTC,CASSLGHRDPSSGHYGYTF
NA,NA,TRBJ2-7,TRBV29-1,TGCAGCGTTGAAGGGGGGCCCTACGAGCAGTACTTC,CSVEGGPYEQYF
TRBD1,many,TRBJ2-4,TRBV12-3/TRBV12-4,TGTGCCAGCAGCTCGACAGGGGCAAACATTCAGTACTTC,CASSSTGANIQYF
TRBD1,few,TRBJ1-5,TRBV12-3/TRBV12-4,TGTGCCAGCAGCTTCGGACAGGCAAATCAGCCCCAGCATTTT,CASSFGQANQPQHF
NA,few,TRBJ1-3,TRBV7-9,TGTGCCAGCAGCCCCCTTACAGGAGCCGGAAACACCATATATTTT,CASSPLTGAGNTIYF
NA,few,TRBJ2-3,TRBV20-1,TGCAGTGCTAGTGAGGGGGGGAGCACAGATACGCAGTATTTT,CSASEGGSTDTQYF
TRBD2,many,TRBJ2-1,TRBV7-9,TGTGCCAGCAGCTTAGCCCCCCGGACTAGCGTCAGTTACAATGAGCAGTTCTTC,CASSLAPRTSVSYNEQFF
TRBD1,few,TRBJ2-7,TRBV7-9,TGTGCCAGCAGACAAATACAGGGGACCTACGAGCAGTACTTC,CASRQIQGTYEQYF
TRBD1,few,TRBJ2-7,TRBV19,TGTGCCAGTAGGCTTCTAACAGGGGGCGAGCAGTACTTC,CASRLLTGGEQYF
NA,few,TRBJ2-6,TRBV3-1,TGTGCCAGCAGCCAAGATGGCACTGCTGGGGCCAACGTCCTGACTTTC,CASSQDGTAGANVLTF
NA,NA,TRBJ1-2,TRBV6-2/TRBV6-3,TGTGCCAGCAGCCCCCGTTCGGGGGATTACGTCGATGGCTACACCTTC,CASSPRSGDYVDGYTF
NA,NA,TRBJ2-3,TRBV29-1,TGCAGCGTTGAAGGGAGGATGGAAGATACGCAGTATTTT,CSVEGRMEDTQYF
NA,few,TRBJ1-6,TRBV12-3/TRBV12-4,TGTGCCAGCAGTTTCGGCCAGGGGAATTCACCCCTCCACTTT,CASSFGQGNSPLHF
TRBD1,NA,TRBJ2-7,TRBV29-1,TGCAGCGTTGAAAGAGGCAGGGGGCAAACCTACGAGCAGTACTTC,CSVERGRGQTYEQYF
TRBD1,NA,TRBJ1-2,TRBV6-5,TGTGCCAGCAGTAAGCCGACAGGGAACTATGGCTACACCTTC,CASSKPTGNYGYTF
TRBD1,few,TRBJ1-5,TRBV7-2,TGTGCCAGCAGCTTAGTCGTAAGGGGGCATCAGCCCCAGCATTTT,CASSLVVRGHQPQHF
NA,once,TRBJ2-3,TRBV4-1,TGCGCCAGCAGCCAAGCTACAGGCTTTAGCACAGATACGCAGTATTTT,CASSQATGFSTDTQYF
NA,NA,TRBJ2-7,TRBV19,TGTGCCAGTAGTATCGCGGGATCGACCTACGAGCAGTACTTC,CASSIAGSTYEQYF
NA,few,TRBJ2-5,TRBV7-2,TGTGCCAGCAGAAGTGGGGAGACCCAGTACTTC,CASRSGETQYF
NA,few,TRBJ1-1,TRBV19,TGTGCCAGTAGTCCGTCGGGACGCGGTGAAGCTTTCTTT,CASSPSGRGEAFF
NA,NA,TRBJ1-1,TRBV19,TGTGCCAGTAGTATAGGGATGAACACTGAAGCTTTCTTT,CASSIGMNTEAFF
NA,NA,TRBJ2-3,TRBV6-5,TGTGCCAGCAGTTCTAGTTTAGCCGTTTCTAGCACAGATACGCAGTATTTT,CASSSSLAVSSTDTQYF
NA,few,TRBJ1-2,TRBV12-3/TRBV12-4,TGTGCCAGCAGCCAAAGCCACCTGCAGAGCTATGGCTACACCTTC,CASSQSHLQSYGYTF
TRBD2,few,TRBJ2-1,TRBV5-1,TGCGCCACCAGACCCATGACTAGCGGGTACAATGAGCAGTTCTTC,CATRPMTSGYNEQFF
NA,many,TRBJ2-7,TRBV5-1,TGCGCCAGCAGCTTGGTAGTACAGCCTTACGAGCAGTACTTC,CASSLVVQPYEQYF
NA,few,TRBJ1-2,TRBV7-9,TGTGCCAGCAGCTTGGGAGACTATGGCTACACCTTC,CASSLGDYGYTF
NA,NA,TRBJ2-7,TRBV25-1,TGTGCCAGCAGGGACAGCCGAGTCTACGAGCAGTACTTC,CASRDSRVYEQYF
NA,few,TRBJ1-2,TRBV29-1,TGCAGCGTTGAAGATAGGTGGGGGGACACCTACCAACTAGCTAACTATGGCTACACCTTC,CSVEDRWGDTYQLANYGYTF
NA,few,TRBJ2-5,TRBV29-1,TGCAGCGTTGAAGTTTCCCAGCTGTACCAAGAGACCCAGTACTTC,CSVEVSQLYQETQYF